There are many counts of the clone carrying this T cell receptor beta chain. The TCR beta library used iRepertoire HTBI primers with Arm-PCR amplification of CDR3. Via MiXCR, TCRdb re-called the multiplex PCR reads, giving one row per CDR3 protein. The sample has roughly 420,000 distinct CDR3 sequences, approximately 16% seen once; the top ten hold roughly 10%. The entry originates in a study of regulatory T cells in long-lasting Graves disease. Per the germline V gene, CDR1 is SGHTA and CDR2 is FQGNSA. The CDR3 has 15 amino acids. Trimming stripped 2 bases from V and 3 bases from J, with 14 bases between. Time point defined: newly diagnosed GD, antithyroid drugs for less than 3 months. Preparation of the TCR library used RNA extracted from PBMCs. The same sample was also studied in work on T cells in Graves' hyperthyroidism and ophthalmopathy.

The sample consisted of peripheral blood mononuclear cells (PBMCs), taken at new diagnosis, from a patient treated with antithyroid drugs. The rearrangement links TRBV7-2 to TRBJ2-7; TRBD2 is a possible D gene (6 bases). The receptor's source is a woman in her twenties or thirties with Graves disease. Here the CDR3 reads CASSLTSSPSYEQYF. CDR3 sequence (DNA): TGTGCCAGCAGCTTAACTAGCTCTCCGAGCTACGAGCAGTACTTC.